This entry describes one TCR beta chain. V lost 0 bases, J lost 4 bases, and 7 bases stayed unmatched. The CDR3 is made up of 17 amino acids. Germline V gene data show CDR1 as SGDLS and CDR2 as YYNGEE. Libraries were prepared by immunoSEQ multiplex PCR; TCRdb keeps only in-frame clonotypes and omits some of them. This sample yields approximately 120,000 clones, of which roughly 88% are seen a single time; about 5.4% belongs to the top ten. The sample is drawn from a study of blood T cell repertoires in COVID-19. Specimen: peripheral blood. This receptor was taken from a human donor in a cohort sampled during active COVID-19. The chain joins TRBV9 to TRBJ2-1, with 10 bases matching TRBD1. The DNA of the CDR3 is TGTGCCAGCAGCGTAGGTGGCGGGACAGGGGTTTACAATGAGCAGTTCTTC. This gives the protein CASSVGGGTGVYNEQFF.